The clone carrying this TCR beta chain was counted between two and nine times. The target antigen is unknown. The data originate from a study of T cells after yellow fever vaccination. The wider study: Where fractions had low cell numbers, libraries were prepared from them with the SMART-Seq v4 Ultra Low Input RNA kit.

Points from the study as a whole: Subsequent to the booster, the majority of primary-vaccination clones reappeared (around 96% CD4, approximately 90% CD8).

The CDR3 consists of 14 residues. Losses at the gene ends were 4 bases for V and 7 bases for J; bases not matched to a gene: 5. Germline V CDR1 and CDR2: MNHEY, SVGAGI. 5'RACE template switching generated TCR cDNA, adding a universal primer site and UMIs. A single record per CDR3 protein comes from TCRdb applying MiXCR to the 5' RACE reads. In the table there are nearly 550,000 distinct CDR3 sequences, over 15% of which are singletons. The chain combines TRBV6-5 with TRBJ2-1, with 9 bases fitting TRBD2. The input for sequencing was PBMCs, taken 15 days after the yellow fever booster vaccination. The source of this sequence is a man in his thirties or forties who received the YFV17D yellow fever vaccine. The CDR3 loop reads CASSSAGGQNEQFF. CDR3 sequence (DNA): TGTGCCAGCAGTTCGGCGGGAGGGCAGAATGAGCAGTTCTTC.